These 14 T cell receptor beta chains originate from one sample sequenced in a study of shared clonotypes between healthy human individuals (dated by TCRdb to the early 2020s). Library generation was performed with the immunoSEQ multiplex PCR assay. In its TCRdb copy, this immuneACCESS table keeps in-frame sequences only and misses some clones. Where compared with another copy, unresolved V genes explain less than half of these, and the others have no known cause. For this sample there are about 1 million clones; 75% to 85% appear just once. The ten largest clones capture about 0.52% of the sample. The sample taken for sequencing was memory CD4+ T cells from PBMCs. The intended sense of this specimen's cell subset or site label: CD45RA-negative fraction. The receptors come from a man between 18 and 35 years old in good health. Some clones in this sample may be carry-over from other donors' samples.

This chain uses TRBV7-9 with TRBJ1-1; TRBD1 agrees at 7 bases. Germline assignment: CDR1 SEHNR and CDR2 FQNEAQ (reference sequence). CDR3 length: 14 residues. V lost 2 bases, J lost 2 bases, and 2 bases stayed unmatched. DNA for the CDR3: TGTGCCAGCAGCTTAAACAGGGGAAACACTGAAGCTTTCTTT. Translation gives CASSLNRGNTEAFF.

The chain recombines TRBV4-3 with TRBJ2-4; D not certain. Germline V gene lookup returns CDR1 LGHNA and CDR2 YSLEER. The CDR3 consists of 16 residues. The V end was cut by 1 base, the J end by 0 bases, with 10 bases between. The CDR3 DNA reads TGCGCCAGCAGCCAAGTGATCACCTTAGCCAAAAACATTCAGTACTTC. Protein: CASSQVITLAKNIQYF.

The chain uses TRBV6-6 and TRBJ1-5; D possibly corresponds to TRBD1 (5 bases). Looked up from germline, CDR1 is MNHNY and CDR2 is SVGAGI (reference sequence). The CDR3 has 12 amino acids. V was trimmed by 8 bases and J by 5 bases, leaving 10 bases between them. The DNA of the CDR3 is TGTGCCAGCGCCGGGACCGATCAGCCCCAGCATTTT. This gives the protein CASAGTDQPQHF.

This clone was counted between two and nine times. The sample contains more than one DNA sequence encoding this CDR3. The CDR3 region has the DNA TGTGCCAGCAGCCCCAGGACCAACACCGGGGAGCTGTTTTTT. Translated, it gives CASSPRTNTGELFF. The rearrangement uses TRBV9 and TRBJ2-2; D is unresolved. This CDR3 region has 14 residues. CDR1 is SGDLS, CDR2 YYNGEE, per germline. The V gene lost 4 bases and the J gene lost 2 bases, with 9 bases spanning the gap.

This rearrangement joins TRBV5-6 to TRBJ2-7, with D tentatively TRBD1 (6 bases). CDR3 length: 16 amino acids. Germline assignment: CDR1 SGHDT and CDR2 YYEEEE. The germline V and J ends were trimmed by 1 base and 3 bases, with 17 bases remaining between them. The CDR3 nucleotides are TGTGCCAGCAGCTTGTATCGACAGGACGGAAGCTACGAGCAGTACTTC. Amino acid sequence: CASSLYRQDGSYEQYF. Full variable domain (outside the CDR3, taken from reference TRBV5-6 and TRBJ2-7): DAGVTQSPTHLIKTRGQQVTLRCSPKSGHDTVSWYQQALGQGPQFIFQYYEEEERQRGNFPDRFSGHQFPNYSSELNVNALLLGDSALYLCASSLYRQDGSYEQYFGPGTRLTVT.

This clone was counted many times. This CDR3 is CASSPSWASSYEQYF. CDR3 nucleotides: TGTGCCAGCTCACCATCCTGGGCTAGCTCCTACGAGCAGTACTTC. This chain uses TRBV18 with TRBJ2-7; D call uncertain. Trimming pared 2 bases from V and 0 bases from J, leaving 11 bases between. The CDR3 sequence is 15 residues long. Germline V gene lookup returns CDR1 KGHSH and CDR2 LQKENI. Full variable domain (outside the CDR3, taken from reference TRBV18 and TRBJ2-7): NAGVMQNPRHLVRRRGQEARLRCSPMKGHSHVYWYRQLPEEGLKFMVYLQKENIIDESGMPKERFSAEFPKEGPSILRIQQVVRGDSAAYFCASSPSWASSYEQYFGPGTRLTVT.

The J gene is TRBJ2-1, the V gene TRBV5-4; D unresolved. Germline V CDR1 and CDR2: SGHNT, YYREEE (reference sequence). The CDR3 has 12 residues. Trimming cost V 3 bases and J 4 bases, with 5 bases left between them. The CDR3 coding sequence is TGTGCCAGCAGCTCAGGATACAATGAGCAGTTCTTC. Its translation is CASSSGYNEQFF.

The gene calls are TRBV5-1 and TRBJ2-1; possibly TRBD2 for D (6 bases). The germline CDR1 and CDR2 sequences are SGHRS and YFSETQ. The V end was cut by 4 bases, the J end by 2 bases, with 13 bases between. This CDR3 comprises 15 residues. The CDR3 nucleotides are TGCGCCAGCAGCAGGGATAGCGGAACCTACAATGAGCAGTTCTTC. Its translation is CASSRDSGTYNEQFF.

Many counts were recorded for this clone. The gene calls are TRBV6-5 and TRBJ1-1, with D perhaps TRBD1 (5 bases). CDR3 length equals 13 residues. V was trimmed by 0 bases and J by 3 bases, leaving 5 bases between them. Germline V gene lookup returns CDR1 MNHEY and CDR2 SVGAGI. The CDR3 spells CASSYSRDTEAFF. The CDR3 DNA follows: TGTGCCAGCAGTTACTCCAGGGACACTGAAGCTTTCTTT.

The chain recombines TRBV29-1 with TRBJ2-1; 10 bases match TRBD2. The ends lost 3 bases at V and 8 bases at J; junction bases unmatched: 7. The CDR3 is made up of 14 amino acids. Germline loops: CDR1 SQVTM, CDR2 ANQGSEA. CDR3 sequence reads: CSVDRLAGAYEQFF. The CDR3 nucleotides are TGCAGCGTTGATCGGCTAGCGGGAGCCTATGAGCAGTTCTTC.

The gene calls are TRBV10-3 and TRBJ2-7, with 8 bases aligning to TRBD2. Germline V gene sequence: CDR1 ENHRY, CDR2 SYGVKD. The V and J ends lost 10 bases and 5 bases, in that order; junction bases with no gene match: 10. This CDR3 has 13 residues. This chain's CDR3 is CATAPGGDDEQYF. Here the CDR3 DNA reads TGTGCCACAGCGCCGGGAGGGGATGACGAGCAGTACTTC.

V gene TRBV7-9 combines with J gene TRBJ2-7; 11 nucleotides align to TRBD1. Germline lookup yields CDR1 SEHNR and CDR2 FQNEAQ (reference sequence). The CDR3 runs to 14 residues. Germline trimming cut 4 bases from V and 6 bases from J; bases unmatched to any gene: 5. CDR3 region: CASSSRTGGGEQYF. CDR3 nucleotides: TGTGCCAGCAGCTCTCGGACAGGGGGCGGCGAGCAGTACTTC.

This chain links TRBV5-1 with TRBJ1-2; a possible D gene is TRBD1 (6 bases). Trimming cost V 0 bases and J 8 bases, with 11 bases left between them. The CDR3 has 13 amino acids. Germline-derived CDR1 and CDR2 are SGHRS and YFSETQ. CDR3 in DNA: TGCGCCAGCAGCTTGGGAGCGACAGGAGGCTACACCTTC. Its translation: CASSLGATGGYTF.

This chain links TRBV28 with TRBJ1-2; tentative D call: TRBD1 (5 bases). CDR1 and CDR2 from the germline V gene are MDHEN and SYDVKM. V was clipped by 7 bases and J by 5 bases, with 14 bases between them. The CDR3 has 13 amino acids. CDR3 sequence (DNA): TGTGCCAGCACCCAAGTCCGGGGGTATGGCTACACCTTC. Translated, it gives CASTQVRGYGYTF.